This entry lists 6 T cell receptor beta chains sequenced from one sample in a study of early T cells in non-severe SARS-CoV-2 infection. TCRdb redid the calling of the 5' RACE reads with MiXCR, one entry per CDR3 protein. The sample contains around 40,000 distinct CDR3 sequences, approximately 6.1% of which appear only once. The specimen sequenced was whole blood. Every receptor here comes from an adult who was a healthcare worker with PCR-confirmed SARS-CoV-2 infection or an uninfected control (not recorded which).

This chain connects TRBV20-1 to TRBJ2-1, with 12 bases identical to TRBD2. J was trimmed by 9 bases and V by 6 bases; bases with no gene match: 9. The germline gives CDR1 DFQATT, CDR2 SNEGSKA (reference sequence). The CDR3 totals 14 residues. CDR3 region: CSAELAGGVLEQFF. The CDR3 bases are TGCAGTGCCGAACTAGCGGGAGGTGTTCTTGAGCAGTTCTTC.

This clonotype was detected ten times or more. The chain employs TRBV5-4 and TRBJ2-6, with D maybe TRBD1 (6 bases). The CDR3 sequence is 15 residues long. Germline CDR1 and CDR2: SGHNT and YYREEE (reference sequence). V dropped 3 bases and J dropped 2 bases, with 9 bases sitting between them. CDR3 amino acids: CASSSYRAGANVLTF. In nucleotides, the CDR3 is TGTGCCAGCAGCTCATACAGGGCTGGGGCCAACGTCCTGACTTTC.

This clonotype was counted ten times or more. The chain carries TRBV19 and TRBJ2-1; D might be TRBD2 (5 bases). Between the trimmed V and J ends, which lost 2 bases and 10 bases, there was a span of 9 bases. Germline CDR1 and CDR2: LNHDA and SQIVND (reference sequence). The CDR3 sequence is 12 residues long. Here the CDR3 DNA reads TGTGCCAGTAGTATACTAGCCGGGGAGCAGTTCTTC. Amino acids: CASSILAGEQFF.

Comment on this clonotype: This clone may be a read error of a much larger clone one base away. The chain carries TRBV5-3 and TRBJ1-3, with TRBD1 as a possible D gene (6 bases). Being an ORF, TRBV5-3 has a function that is uncertain. Trimming pared 4 bases from V and 4 bases from J, leaving 12 bases between. This CDR3 is 14 amino acids long. This chain's CDR3 is CARSLGQTGNTIYF. DNA of the CDR3: TGTGCCAGAAGCCTCGGACAGACAGGAAACACCATATATTTT.

This clonotype was detected a few times. A much larger clone is a single base away; this may be a read error. The chain carries TRBV6-1 and TRBJ2-3; TRBD2 matches 12 bases. The CDR3 totals 15 residues. Germline CDR1 is MNHNS and CDR2 is SASEGT. The junction had 1 base not matched to a gene; V was cut back by 4 bases and J by 2 bases. CDR3 nucleotides: TGTGCCAGCAGTGGGACTAGCGGGAACACAGATACGCAGTATTTT. Its translation: CASSGTSGNTDTQYF.

This clonotype has a count of ten or more. The DNA of the CDR3 is TGTGCCATCAGCCCTGGGACAGGGGCCTACAATGAGCAGTTCTTC. It specifies CAISPGTGAYNEQFF. The chain couples TRBV10-3 to TRBJ2-1; 10 bases match TRBD1. The CDR3 has 15 amino acids. Looked up from germline, CDR1 is ENHRY and CDR2 is SYGVKD. Trimming cost V 6 bases and J 2 bases; bases outside gene matches: 4.